This T cell receptor beta chain is drawn from a study of T cells after yellow fever vaccination. At the level of the study: Fractions with few cells were prepared using SMART-Seq v4 Ultra Low Input.

A universal primer site and UMIs were added as TCR cDNA was made by 5'RACE template switching. TCRdb independently ran MiXCR on the 5' RACE reads; one entry per CDR3 protein. The repertoire holds around 300,000 distinct CDR3 sequences, with roughly 4.3% as singletons. There are 16 residues in the CDR3. Germline loops: CDR1 SGHRS, CDR2 YFSETQ. The ends lost 2 bases at V and 6 bases at J; junction bases unmatched: 9. Study-wide results and caveats: In post-booster samples, most primary-vaccination clones reappeared (around 95% CD4, 88% CD8). The secondary response showed a weaker magnitude and a faster peak, day 5 versus 15.

There are many counts of this clonotype. Its target is unknown. The sequenced sample was PBMCs, obtained 5 days after the yellow fever booster vaccination. The receptor comes from a man aged 18 to 35 who received the YFV17D yellow fever vaccine. The chain uses TRBV5-1 and TRBJ2-2; 8 bases are shared with TRBD1. The CDR3 loop reads CASSFRQGQQPGELFF. CDR3 DNA: TGCGCCAGCAGCTTTAGACAGGGGCAGCAACCCGGGGAGCTGTTTTTT.